This note documents a single T cell receptor (beta chain) sequence. This specimen comes from a study of blood T cell repertoires in COVID-19. In the study overall: The United States, Italy and Spain were the sources of the acute and convalescent COVID-19 samples.

Study processing details: Amplifying reference gene primers gave estimates of nucleated cell counts. Sequencing was performed with immunoSEQ multiplex PCR; in TCRdb, only in-frame clones are kept and a portion is missing. V and J calls and clone size are copied from that table; D and trimming were computed from the DNA. This sample has some 290,000 clones, with 85% to 90% found just once. V was shortened by 6 bases and J by 4 bases, with 10 bases between the two germline ends. The CDR3 has 13 amino acids. The germline V gene has CDR1 LNHDA and CDR2 SQIVND (reference sequence). The chain combines TRBV19 with TRBJ1-5, with unresolved D. The receptor's source is a woman in her 30s with COVID-19, enrolled during active disease. Material: peripheral blood. The CDR3 DNA follows: TGTGCCAGTAGAACTTCGGGTAATCAGCCCCAGCATTTT. It specifies CASRTSGNQPQHF. Full variable domain (remainder filled in from reference TRBV19 and TRBJ1-5): DGGITQSPKYLFRKEGQNVTLSCEQNLNHDAMYWYRQDPGQGLRLIYYSQIVNDFQKGDIAEGYSVSREKKESFPLTVTSAQKNPTAFYLCASRTSGNQPQHFGDGTRLSIL.